The clone carrying this T cell receptor beta chain occurred many times. What it binds is not known. The data were obtained in a study of T cells in Graves' hyperthyroidism and ophthalmopathy. The study, taken as a whole, reports: Most expanded thyroid clonotypes above 0.001 also appeared in blood.

Diagnosis relied on clinical symptoms, serum thyroxine and TRAb, thyroid ultrasound and orbital computed tomography. What was amplified from RNA transcripts were TCR beta CDR3 regions. First-round RT-PCR of the TCR CDR3 relied on the HTBI primer set. In TCRdb, the multiplex PCR reads were re-called with MiXCR into one record per CDR3 protein. Of 550,000 to 800,000 distinct CDR3 sequences detected, roughly 15% appear once; the ten largest clones hold roughly 8%. This CDR3 spans 14 amino acids. Germline V gives CDR1 MDHEN, CDR2 SYDVKM. V was clipped by 2 bases and J by 4 bases, with 12 bases between them.

The TCR comes from a man between 18 and 35 years old with Graves' hyperthyroidism. The chain joins TRBV28 to TRBJ2-7; the D gene is possibly TRBD2 (5 bases). Specimen: blood. The CDR3 DNA is TGTGCCAGCAGTTTAGGAGGTCCCGGGTACGAGCAGTACTTC. Translation: CASSLGGPGYEQYF.